Below, one T cell receptor (beta chain) is given with its context. It has no known antigen specificity. No base qualities exist here, and no much larger clone lies one base off it. Using the deep immunoSEQ assay, TCR CDR3 regions were amplified from genomic DNA by multiplex PCR. Extracted genomic DNA from each cell subset was spread evenly across all wells of several immunoSEQ 96-well plates, with each plate serving as a replicate. Each replicate PCR for sorted subsets received roughly 200 ng genomic DNA, equal to 30,000 or so T cell genomes. Purified libraries were measured with a Qubit 3.0 fluorometer, size-checked on a Bioanalyzer 2100, and measured again with the KAPA Library Quantification kit. Every immunoSEQ 96-well plate was sequenced on a separate single-read 150-cycle Illumina NextSeq 550 flow cell. In the paper's pipeline: Because the immunoSEQ output held only junctional sequences and lacked quality scores, the filtering could not match the filtering applied to full-length reads. To assign V/J genes and CDR3, sequences were annotated using PyIR, a Python wrapper for IgBLAST v1.9, with IMGT germline references. Reads with weak V/J assignments (E-value above 1e-6), missing CDR3, stop codons, out-of-frame junctions, or ambiguous translated residues were removed. V3J clonotypes were defined as sequences sharing the same inferred V gene, J gene, and CDR3 amino acid sequence. Percentage overlap between repertoires was computed as shared unique clonotypes divided by the size of the smaller repertoire. Three approaches were used to assess repertoire richness: RTK rarefaction, the Chao1 estimator, and Recon v2.1 estimates of unobserved clonotypes. OLGA was used to compute generation probabilities for all TCRbeta clonotypes that the gDNA method yielded from four donors. TCRdb obtained this table from immuneACCESS and retained in-frame rearrangements with V and J assigned. These tables miss some clones; where compared with another copy, unresolved V genes account for less than half of the shortfall, and the remainder is unexplained. V and J calls and clone size are those listed in that table; D and trimming were worked out from the DNA. Within this sample are around 2.3 million clones, with 90% to 97% of them counted one time only. The ten largest clones represent more than 0.1% of the sample.

For CDR1 and CDR2, the germline V gene lists SNHLY and FYNNEI. Reading from cysteine to phenylalanine, the CDR3 counts 13 amino acids. The entry retains the CDR3 DNA only, 39 bases that are in frame from base 1. V is pruned by 10 bases and J by 3 bases, leaving 8 bases of the junction without a gene match. Healthy HIV-negative adults with no recently reported acute infections or vaccinations were included as donors. Every donor was a Caucasian adult living in Nashville, Tennessee, USA. Magnetic negative selection was used to enrich CD4+ T cells, after which naive cells were positively selected on CD45RA and the negative fraction became the memory subset. Blood was obtained by leukapheresis, after which PBMCs were separated by Ficoll-Histopaque density gradient centrifugation and cryopreserved in liquid nitrogen vapor phase. Analytical flow cytometry was used to check the purity and quantity of every magnetically sorted T cell population. Each sorted fraction had its genomic DNA isolated and then quantified by UV absorbance on a Nanodrop 2000c.

This sample was taken from a study of shared clonotypes between healthy human individuals (dated by TCRdb to 2020 to 2022). A note on the overall study: The cohort comprised a couple of women and a few men aged 18 to 49 years. Libraries were prepared and TCR repertoires were sequenced by different laboratories using diverse techniques, in order to increase sequencing depth and limit assay-specific biases. For each donor, CD4 naive and CD4 memory were each run on three plates, CD8 naive on two plates, and CD8 memory on one plate. To estimate repertoire size and how much clonotype sharing occurs between individuals, the study deeply sequenced the blood TCR repertoires of roughly 5 healthy adults. Between about 0.8 and 9 billion PBMCs per donor were obtained by leukapheresis. Here is what the overall study found, with its caveats: Incomplete sequencing was indicated by rarefaction of sorted-subset datasets, despite the large sequencing depth. Sharing across a handful of donors was observed for about 5% of naive CD4, around 3.5% of naive CD8, about 2.3% of memory CD4, and roughly 0.43% of memory CD8 clonotypes. Because the study included a small number of donors, the genetic and exposure-history diversity represented was limited. Based on pairwise subsampling, the degree of clonotype sharing among donors was expected to be affected by sequencing depth. Sampling was limited to blood, and TCR repertoires in tissue likely differ from TCR repertoires in blood. Higher generation probabilities were observed for clonotypes shared by all four sorted-subset donors than for non-shared clonotypes. Naive subsets generally had larger estimated clonotype richness than memory subsets did.

The chain was built from TRBV2 and TRBJ2-7, with 8 bases matching TRBD1. The material sequenced was naive CD4+ T cells sorted from blood. The cell subset or site label, as the study defines it: CD45RA+ positively selected. This clonotype originated in a man aged 18 to 30 in good health. Here the CDR3 is given as CATSSGTGYEQYF. The nucleotide sequence reads TGTGCCACCTCATCCGGGACAGGCTACGAGCAGTACTTC. The full variable domain, with segments outside the CDR3 supplied by the reference TRBV2 and TRBJ2-7 proteins, appears as EPEVTQTPSHQVTQMGQEVILRCVPISNHLYFYWYRQILGQKVEFLVSFYNNEISEKSEIFDDQFSVERPDGSNFTLKIRSTKLEDSAMYFCATSSGTGYEQYFGPGTRLTVT.